The sequence of this TCR beta chain was determined in a study of beta chain features in type 1 diabetes. Study-level results: TCRB CDR3s were moderately but significantly shorter in Type 1 diabetes patients in all four CD4+ subsets. VDJ junctions in type 1 diabetes patients carried more deletions and fewer insertions.

Worth noting for this clone: Its cognate antigen is unknown.

Sequencing targeted expressed TCRB transcripts, as all isolated RNA had been reverse transcribed. Only in-frame clones appear in the TCRdb table, and some are missing; sequencing was by immunoSEQ multiplex PCR. Counted here are under 350,000 clones, approximately 25% occurring once; the ten biggest clones make up 0.012%. This clonotype originated in a woman aged 25 to 39 with type 1 diabetes. The sample taken for sequencing was naive CD4+ T cells from blood.

The CDR3 nucleotides are TGTGCCAGCAGCTTCGCGGCAGAGACCGGGGAGCTGTTTTTT. Encoded protein: CASSFAAETGELFF. The chain uses TRBV5-4 and TRBJ2-2; D is unresolved. Germline CDR1 reads SGHNT; CDR2 reads YYREEE (reference sequence). This CDR3 spans 14 amino acids. V was clipped by 2 bases and J by 5 bases, with 10 bases between them.